A single sample gave rise to the 15 T cell receptor beta chains below, sequenced in a study of regulatory T cells in long-lasting Graves disease. Time point denoted: persistent/refractory GD, antithyroid drugs over 5 years with positive TRAb. Extracted RNA from PBMCs served as the source of the TCR library. Both iRepertoire HTBI primers and Arm-PCR of CDR3 regions were used to build the TCR beta libraries. From the multiplex PCR reads, TCRdb called clonotypes with MiXCR, one entry per CDR3 protein. The sample has roughly 400,000 distinct CDR3 sequences, less than 25% seen once; the top ten hold under 25%. Sequencing used peripheral blood mononuclear cells (PBMCs), obtained when the disease was refractory, from a patient treated with antithyroid drugs. The source is a female donor with Graves disease.

The chain is built from TRBV29-1 and TRBJ1-2, with D possibly matching TRBD1 (5 bases). There are 13 residues in the CDR3. The V end lost 3 bases, the J end lost 4 bases, and 12 bases lay between the germline ends. Germline V lookup: CDR1 SQVTM, CDR2 ANQGSEA. The CDR3 sequence is CSVDGHHTYGYTF. The DNA of the CDR3 is TGCAGCGTTGATGGACACCACACCTATGGCTACACCTTC.

This clonotype was counted many times. The chain is built from TRBV7-2 and TRBJ1-1; TRBD1 aligns across 9 bases. The CDR3 covers 13 residues. CDR1 is SGHTA and CDR2 is FQGNSA in the germline V gene. V trimming: 4 bases; J trimming: 5 bases; junction bases outside the gene matches: 2. The CDR3 here is CASSWDRDTEAFF. The CDR3 coding sequence is TGTGCCAGCAGCTGGGACAGGGATACTGAAGCTTTCTTT.

The sample holds a few counts of this clonotype. The chain carries TRBV20-1 and TRBJ2-7, with 9 bases aligning to TRBD2. Germline lookup yields CDR1 DFQATT and CDR2 SNEGSKA (reference sequence). V trimming: 4 bases; J trimming: 5 bases; junction bases outside the gene matches: 6. The CDR3 has 13 amino acids. For the CDR3, the DNA is TGCAGTGCTACGACTAGCGGAGGGGACGAGCAGTACTTC. Protein sequence: CSATTSGGDEQYF.

Ten or more counts support this clonotype. CDR3 loop: CASKGGTGGSYEQYF. CDR3 sequence (DNA): TGTGCCAGCAAGGGCGGGACAGGGGGTTCCTACGAGCAGTACTTC. V and J are TRBV28 and TRBJ2-7; 11 bases are a match to TRBD1. Trimming cost V 7 bases and J 1 base; bases outside gene matches: 6. This CDR3 contains 15 residues. The V gene's germline CDR1 is MDHEN and CDR2 SYDVKM.

This clonotype was observed a few times. V gene TRBV25-1 combines with J gene TRBJ1-5, with D possibly being TRBD1 (6 bases). The V and J ends lost 3 bases and 0 bases respectively, with 12 bases between them. Germline V CDR1 and CDR2: MGHDK, SYGVNS. CDR3 length: 16 residues. CDR3 sequence: CASSDSQGSSNQPQHF. As DNA, the CDR3 is TGTGCCAGCAGTGATTCTCAGGGGAGTAGCAATCAGCCCCAGCATTTT.

At least ten counts were recorded for this clonotype. This chain connects TRBV2 to TRBJ1-1, with no clear D. The CDR3 is 12 residues long. V gave up 2 bases and J gave up 13 bases, with 14 bases separating them. Germline CDR1 SNHLY, CDR2 FYNNEI. Here the CDR3 DNA reads TGTGCCAGCAGTGAAATTGCGGGGTTGGGTTTCTTT. This encodes CASSEIAGLGFF.

This clonotype was found many times. The rearrangement links TRBV12-3 or TRBV12-4 to TRBJ2-5; TRBD2 is a possible D gene (5 bases). The V gene lost 6 bases and the J gene lost 5 bases, with 10 bases spanning the gap. This CDR3 is built from 12 residues. The CDR3 reads CASRVLAETQYF. CDR3 nucleotide sequence: TGTGCCAGCAGGGTTCTAGCTGAGACCCAGTACTTC.

This clonotype was recorded at least ten times. This chain connects TRBV5-5 to TRBJ2-7; D might be TRBD1 or TRBD2, each matching 5 bases. The CDR3 spans 15 residues. Germline V gene data show CDR1 as SGHKS and CDR2 as YYEKEE (reference sequence). The ends were cut back, 0 bases at V and 2 bases at J, with 12 bases in the middle. CDR3 region: CASSLVGDQTYEQYF. The DNA of the CDR3 is TGTGCCAGCAGCTTGGTGGGGGACCAGACCTACGAGCAGTACTTC.

The V call is TRBV18, the J call TRBJ2-6; weak D call: TRBD2 (5 bases). CDR3 length: 15 residues. Germline-derived CDR1 and CDR2 are KGHSH and LQKENI. Trimming removed 5 bases from V and 2 bases from J, with 10 bases in between. The CDR3, as DNA: TGTGCCAGCTCATCTGAGGGTGCTGGGGCCAACGTCCTGACTTTC. Its protein is CASSSEGAGANVLTF.

This clonotype came up many times. The chain joins TRBV7-3 to TRBJ2-2; D remains ambiguous. Trimming pared 3 bases from V and 4 bases from J, leaving 6 bases between. The CDR3 length is 13 residues. Germline V gene lookup returns CDR1 SGHTA and CDR2 FQGTGA. CDR3 DNA: TGTGCCAGCAGCTTGGACCTCACCGGGGAGCTGTTTTTT. Translated, it gives CASSLDLTGELFF. Full variable domain (remainder filled in from reference TRBV7-3 and TRBJ2-2): GAGVSQTPSNKVTEKGKYVELRCDPISGHTALYWYRQSLGQGPEFLIYFQGTGAADDSGLPNDRFFAVRPEGSVSTLKIQRTERGDSAVYLCASSLDLTGELFFGEGSRLTVL.

The rearrangement links TRBV7-8 to TRBJ2-2; D gene ambiguous. The germline V gene encodes CDR1 SGHVS and CDR2 FQNEAQ. V gave up 7 bases and J gave up 2 bases, with 11 bases separating them. CDR3 size: 14 residues. The CDR3 bases are TGTGCCAGCAAGAAGGGTTCTAACACCGGGGAGCTGTTTTTT. This sequence encodes CASKKGSNTGELFF.

This clonotype was seen ten or more times. This sequence joins TRBV5-1 and TRBJ2-7; 8 positions agree with TRBD2. This CDR3 spans 15 amino acids. The V segment lost 4 bases and the J segment 4 bases; nucleotides outside the gene matches: 10. Germline assignment: CDR1 SGHRS and CDR2 YFSETQ. CDR3 protein: CASSPGGSGTYEQYF. The CDR3 DNA is TGCGCCAGCAGCCCCGGGGGTAGCGGGACGTACGAGCAGTACTTC.

For this clonotype: This CDR3 fails to terminate in the conserved phenylalanine or tryptophan, so it likely reflects a read error. The rearrangement links TRBV7-9 to TRBJ1-2, with TRBD1 identical over 11 bases. Trimming at V came to 5 bases and at J to 1 base, leaving 3 bases not matched to a gene. The length of the CDR3 is 15 residues. The germline gives CDR1 SEHNR, CDR2 FQNEAQ (reference sequence). The CDR3 coding sequence is TGTGCCAGCAGCCCGGGACAGGGGGTTAACTATGGCTACACCCTC. This translates into CASSPGQGVNYGYTL.

This clonotype was picked up a small number of times. The chain links TRBV29-1 to TRBJ1-2, with a weak D call TRBD1 (5 bases). CDR1 is SQVTM, CDR2 ANQGSEA, per germline. The CDR3 contains 13 residues. Trimming left V 6 bases short and J 6 bases short, with 17 bases between. DNA of the CDR3: TGCAGCGTGCAAATGGGGTCGGGGGATGGCTACACCTTC. Translation: CSVQMGSGDGYTF.

The chain recombines TRBV27 with TRBJ1-1; D is unclear. CDR1 and CDR2 from the germline V gene are MNHEY and SMNVEV (reference sequence). The CDR3 contains 15 residues. The germline V and J ends were trimmed by 1 base and 2 bases, with 11 bases remaining between them. The CDR3 DNA is TGTGCCAGCAGTTTATTCTCCCCAAAAAACACTGAAGCTTTCTTT. It is translated as CASSLFSPKNTEAFF.